This is a list of T cell receptor beta chains from one sample in a study of T cell responses to AZD1222 COVID-19 vaccine. Sequencing was performed with immunoSEQ multiplex PCR; in TCRdb, only in-frame clones are kept and a portion is missing. This table has fewer than 120,000 clones, roughly 93% appearing once. Specimen: peripheral blood, collected 28 days after the second AZD1222 dose. These receptors were obtained from an adult who received the AZD1222 COVID-19 vaccine. The CDR3 runs from the conserved cysteine through the conserved F or W. Each record gives: D gene, J gene, V gene, clone size, CDR3 DNA, CDR3 protein. The D gene is left open where the match is weak. The size of a clone is reported for some rows only, either as once, few or many, or as a class for expanded clones.

>NA|TRBJ1-5|TRBV6-2/TRBV6-3|NA
TGTGCCAGCAGTTACCGCCAGTCGGGCCATCAGCCCCAGCATTTT
CASSYRQSGHQPQHF
>NA|TRBJ1-3|TRBV27|NA
TGTGCCAGCAGTTTACGGGGGTCTGGAAACACCATATATTTT
CASSLRGSGNTIYF
>TRBD1|TRBJ2-2|TRBV7-9|NA
TGTGCCAGCAGCTTACGACAGGGGGTCACCGGGGAGCTGTTTTTT
CASSLRQGVTGELFF
>TRBD1|TRBJ1-2|TRBV12-3/TRBV12-4|NA
TGTGCCAGCAGTGGGACAGCCTATGGCTACACCTTC
CASSGTAYGYTF
>NA|TRBJ1-2|TRBV29-1|NA
TGCAGCGTTCAAGTCGACAGGCCGGAGGGCTACACCTTC
CSVQVDRPEGYTF
>NA|TRBJ2-1|TRBV13|NA
TGTGCCAGCAGCTTAGGATTTATAGAGCAGTTCTTC
CASSLGFIEQFF
>TRBD2|TRBJ2-2|TRBV14|NA
TGTGCCAGCAGCCACAGATTGAACAGCGGGGGGGCCGTCGGGGAGCTGTTTTTT
CASSHRLNSGGAVGELFF
>NA|TRBJ1-5|TRBV2|few
TGTGCCAGCAGTTTGAGCGCCCAGGGGCAAAGCAATCAGCCCCAGCATTTT
CASSLSAQGQSNQPQHF
>NA|TRBJ2-3|TRBV7-9|NA
TGTGCACTAGGCGGGGGCAGTCGTGGCGATACGCAGTATTTT
CALGGGSRGDTQYF
>NA|TRBJ1-2|TRBV4-1|NA
TGCGCCAGCAGCCAGCAGGGGAGAGGGAACTATGGCTACACCTTC
CASSQQGRGNYGYTF
>TRBD1|TRBJ1-5|TRBV19|NA
TGTGCCAGTAGTATAAGACAGGGGGTTCTTTACAGTCAGCCCCAGCATTTT
CASSIRQGVLYSQPQHF
>NA|TRBJ1-1|TRBV29-1|NA
TGCAGCGTTGGGGGACTCATGAACACTGAAGCTTTCTTT
CSVGGLMNTEAFF
>NA|TRBJ2-7|TRBV7-9|once
TGTGCCAGCAGCGCTCCGACGGACTACGAGCAGTACTTC
CASSAPTDYEQYF
>NA|TRBJ1-2|TRBV27|NA
TGTGCCAGCGGGGATTTTTTAGGACGAAGCTATGGCTACACCTTC
CASGDFLGRSYGYTF